Presented here are 30 T cell receptor beta chains from one specimen sequenced in a study of T cells in localized non-small cell lung cancer. Some clones are missing from TCRdb's copy, which holds only in-frame ones; the method was immunoSEQ multiplex PCR. The sample has 90,000 to 100,000 clones, approximately 91% seen once. This sample comprised PBMCs, obtained before any cancer treatment. These receptors all stem from a woman aged 35-75 years with stage II squamous cell lung carcinoma.

V and J are TRBV18 and TRBJ2-3; 7 bases fit TRBD2. V lost 6 bases and J lost 2; bases outside the gene matches: 11. The germline V gene encodes CDR1 KGHSH and CDR2 LQKENI. The CDR3 is made up of 16 amino acids. The CDR3 DNA reads TGTGCCAGCTCGCAGATGAGACTAGCACTCACAGATACGCAGTATTTT. Its protein product is CASSQMRLALTDTQYF.

The chain joins TRBV7-8 to TRBJ2-5; 10 bases are shared with TRBD1. Near its end, the DNA agrees better with TRBJ2-7, so the J call may be wrong. Germline assignment: CDR1 SGHVS and CDR2 FQNEAQ. This CDR3 is built from 14 residues. The CDR3 region is CASSTRQGAYEQYF. The CDR3 region has the DNA TGTGCCAGCAGCACTAGACAGGGGGCGTACGAGCAGTACTTC.

This rearrangement joins TRBV5-4 to TRBJ1-1; D is unclear. The CDR3 loop spans 16 amino acids. Trimming stripped 2 bases from V and 1 base from J, with 15 bases between. Looked up from germline, CDR1 is SGHNT and CDR2 is YYREEE (reference sequence). CDR3 residues: CASSFENSGPNTEAFF. As DNA, the CDR3 is TGTGCCAGCAGCTTTGAGAACAGCGGCCCGAACACTGAAGCTTTCTTT. The whole variable domain, remainder taken from reference TRBV5-4 and TRBJ1-1, is ETGVTQSPTHLIKTRGQQVTLRCSSQSGHNTVSWYQQALGQGPQFIFQYYREEENGRGNFPPRFSGLQFPNYSSELNVNALELDDSALYLCASSFENSGPNTEAFFGQGTRLTVV.

The chain employs TRBV6-1 and TRBJ1-5; D is uncertain. Germline loops: CDR1 MNHNS, CDR2 SASEGT. V dropped 7 bases and J dropped 0 bases, with 1 base sitting between them. The CDR3 consists of 11 residues. This CDR3 is CASNSNQPQHF. CDR3 sequence (DNA): TGTGCCAGCAATAGCAATCAGCCCCAGCATTTT.

The genes are TRBV7-9 and TRBJ1-1; a possible D gene is TRBD1 (5 bases). The CDR3 has 15 residues. The V gene's germline CDR1 is SEHNR and CDR2 FQNEAQ (reference sequence). V was pared by 11 bases and J by 1 base, with 20 bases between. The CDR3: CAVTGTPTGNTEAFF. DNA of the CDR3: TGTGCCGTAACCGGGACGCCGACTGGGAACACTGAAGCTTTCTTT. Drawing the rest from reference TRBV7-9 and TRBJ1-1, the complete variable domain is DTGVSQNPRHKITKRGQNVTFRCDPISEHNRLYWYRQTLGQGPEFLTYFQNEAQLEKSRLLSDRFSAERPKGSFSTLEIQRTEQGDSAMYLCAVTGTPTGNTEAFFGQGTRLTVV.

The chain couples TRBV20-1 to TRBJ2-5, with D unclear. Germline CDR1 DFQATT, CDR2 SNEGSKA (reference sequence). The V and J ends lost 3 bases and 4 bases respectively, with 6 bases between them. This CDR3 is 11 amino acids long. As DNA, the CDR3 is TGCAGTGCTAGCTCGGGAGAGACCCAGTACTTC. Its translation is CSASSGETQYF.

This chain links TRBV10-1 with TRBJ2-7, with a tentative D call TRBD1 (7 bases). V dropped 0 bases and J dropped 1 base, with 10 bases sitting between them. Germline V gives CDR1 WNHNN, CDR2 SYGVQD (reference sequence). The CDR3 runs to 15 residues. The CDR3 is CASSESAGGSYEQYF. As DNA, the CDR3 is TGCGCCAGCAGTGAGTCGGCAGGGGGGTCCTACGAGCAGTACTTC.

The chain uses TRBV15 and TRBJ1-1, with D possibly being TRBD1 (6 bases). Deletions cut 0 bases from V and 8 bases from J, with 7 bases between. This CDR3 comprises 12 residues. The germline CDR1 and CDR2 sequences are LNHNV and YYDKDF (reference sequence). CDR3 protein: CATSRDDREAFF. The CDR3 nucleotides are TGTGCCACCAGCAGAGACGACAGGGAAGCTTTCTTT. The complete variable domain, with remaining parts taken from reference TRBV15 and TRBJ1-1, reads DAMVIQNPRYQVTQFGKPVTLSCSQTLNHNVMYWYQQKSSQAPKLLFHYYDKDFNNEADTPDNFQSRRPNTSFCFLDIRSPGLGDTAMYLCATSRDDREAFFGQGTRLTVV.

This CDR3 reads CASSLVGFTGELFF. DNA for the CDR3: TGTGCCAGCAGCTTGGTGGGGTTCACCGGGGAGCTGTTTTTT. This rearrangement joins TRBV5-6 to TRBJ2-2; D is undetermined. V was trimmed by 0 bases and J by 4 bases, leaving 7 bases between them. CDR1 is SGHDT and CDR2 is YYEEEE in the germline V gene. This CDR3 is built from 14 residues.

The rearrangement uses TRBV5-8 and TRBJ2-7; 7 nucleotides agree with TRBD2. CDR1 is SGHTS and CDR2 is YDEGEE in the germline V gene. The CDR3 spans 15 residues. With V trimmed by 5 bases and J by 1 base, 9 bases remained unmatched. This CDR3 reads CASSPKRDWSYEQYF. CDR3 DNA: TGTGCCAGCAGTCCTAAGCGGGATTGGTCCTACGAGCAGTACTTC.

The gene calls are TRBV20-1 and TRBJ1-1, with D unresolved. Trimming pared 3 bases from V and 1 base from J, leaving 3 bases between. The CDR3 sequence is 11 residues long. The germline CDR1 and CDR2 sequences are DFQATT and SNEGSKA (reference sequence). CDR3 loop: CSARGNTEAFF. The CDR3 nucleotides are TGCAGTGCTAGGGGGAACACTGAAGCTTTCTTT.

The chain has TRBV29-1 and TRBJ2-1; 11 bases align to TRBD2. The germline CDR1 and CDR2 sequences are SQVTM and ANQGSEA. This CDR3 is built from 15 residues. Trimming took 1 base from V and 3 from J; bases not matched to a gene: 2. CDR3 loop: CSVEGLAGYYNEQFF. In DNA, the CDR3 is TGCAGCGTTGAAGGACTAGCGGGGTACTACAATGAGCAGTTCTTC.

This rearrangement joins TRBV6-1 to TRBJ1-5; D is unresolved. The CDR3 length is 11 residues. Germline lookup yields CDR1 MNHNS and CDR2 SASEGT. Trimming took off 7 bases at V and 3 bases at J, with 4 bases between the two ends. CDR3 in DNA: TGTGCCAGCACCTACAATCAGCCCCAGCATTTT. This gives the protein CASTYNQPQHF.

The chain uses TRBV14 and TRBJ2-5, with 9 positions matching TRBD2. CDR1 and CDR2 (germline): SGHDN, FVKESK. The CDR3 extends over 13 amino acids. J lost 10 bases, V lost 1 base, and 4 bases had no gene match. The CDR3 sequence: CASSQASGNNQYF. The DNA of the CDR3 is TGTGCCAGCAGCCAAGCTAGCGGGAATAACCAGTACTTC.

As DNA, the CDR3 is TGTGCCAGCAGCTTGTTCCCGAACACTGAAGCTTTCTTT. This translates into CASSLFPNTEAFF. The chain joins TRBV5-6 to TRBJ1-1; unclear D gene. Trimming shortened V by 1 base and J by 1 base, and 5 bases separated the two germline ends. CDR1 is SGHDT, CDR2 YYEEEE, per germline. The CDR3 loop spans 13 amino acids.

The chain couples TRBV27 to TRBJ1-5, with 8 bases fitting TRBD1. This CDR3 has 15 residues. The V segment lost 6 bases and the J segment 11 bases; nucleotides outside the gene matches: 15. In germline, CDR1 is MNHEY, CDR2 SMNVEV (reference sequence). Here the CDR3 reads CASSQRGSTGGSQHF. In DNA, the CDR3 is TGTGCCAGCAGCCAAAGGGGGTCTACAGGGGGATCCCAGCATTTT.

The chain links TRBV6-1 to TRBJ2-2; tentatively, D is TRBD2 (6 bases). V lost 5 bases and J lost 6, with 13 bases in between. This CDR3 contains 14 residues. CDR1 and CDR2 from the germline V gene are MNHNS and SASEGT. CDR3 loop: CASSPEGLSGELFF. CDR3 in DNA: TGTGCCAGCAGTCCGGAGGGGTTATCCGGGGAGCTGTTTTTT.

The rearrangement links TRBV9 to TRBJ2-7; 7 nucleotides align to TRBD1. V dropped 4 bases and J dropped 5; count of bases not matched to a gene: 6. The CDR3 runs to 13 residues. Germline CDR1 SGDLS, CDR2 YYNGEE. CDR3 bases: TGTGCCAGCAGCTCAGACAGGGTCGACGAGCAGTACTTC. It specifies CASSSDRVDEQYF.

This chain joins TRBV6-1 and TRBJ1-2; unclear D gene. The V and J ends lost 0 bases and 4 bases respectively, with 9 bases between them. This CDR3 has 14 residues. Germline V gives CDR1 MNHNS, CDR2 SASEGT. The CDR3 here is CASSEAHSFYGYTF. CDR3 DNA: TGTGCCAGCAGTGAAGCGCACAGTTTCTATGGCTACACCTTC.

The chain links TRBV30 to TRBJ2-3; TRBD1 is a possible D gene (5 bases). The CDR3 totals 12 residues. Germline CDR1 and CDR2: GTSNPN and SVGIG (reference sequence). Trimming removed 8 bases at V and 0 bases at J, with 9 bases between. The CDR3 DNA reads TGTGCCCGTGACAGTAGCACAGATACGCAGTATTTT. This gives the protein CARDSSTDTQYF.

The chain recombines TRBV28 with TRBJ2-4; D not resolved. V dropped 5 bases and J dropped 10 bases, with 12 bases sitting between them. The CDR3 runs 12 residues. Germline V gene data show CDR1 as MDHEN and CDR2 as SYDVKM. The CDR3 reads CASSPTWAIQYF. The CDR3, as DNA: TGTGCCAGCAGTCCTACCTGGGCGATTCAGTACTTC.

The chain has TRBV18 and TRBJ1-5, with D possibly matching TRBD1 (5 bases). Germline-derived CDR1 and CDR2 are KGHSH and LQKENI. The CDR3 length is 12 residues. The germline V and J ends were trimmed by 6 bases and 7 bases, with 10 bases remaining between them. In DNA form, the CDR3 reads TGTGCCAGCTCTCCGGGGGGGCAGCCCCAGCATTTT. It encodes CASSPGGQPQHF.

The rearrangement links TRBV5-1 to TRBJ1-1; D unresolved. The CDR3 spans 16 residues. Trimming took off 3 bases at V and 4 bases at J, with 19 bases between the two ends. The germline V gene encodes CDR1 SGHRS and CDR2 YFSETQ. In DNA form, the CDR3 reads TGCGCCAGCAGCTCCTCGGCGGGGAGGGTCGGCACTGAAGCTTTCTTT. This translates into CASSSSAGRVGTEAFF.

The chain links TRBV10-3 to TRBJ2-2, with 8 bases identical to TRBD2. The CDR3 runs to 16 residues. J gave up 1 base and V 5 bases, and 6 bases lay outside the gene matches. CDR1 ENHRY and CDR2 SYGVKD come from the germline V gene. The CDR3 here is CAISPGGVRNTGELFF. CDR3 sequence (DNA): TGTGCCATCAGTCCGGGGGGGGTCAGGAACACCGGGGAGCTGTTTTTT.

The J gene is TRBJ2-7, the V gene TRBV2; 8 bases map to TRBD1. The trim removed 9 bases at V and 7 bases at J, leaving 14 bases unmatched. CDR1 is SNHLY and CDR2 is FYNNEI in the germline V gene. The CDR3 extends over 14 amino acids. CDR3 DNA: TGTGCCAGTTCTCCGGGACAGGCCTTTCGTGAGCAGTACTTC. This codes for CASSPGQAFREQYF.

V and J are TRBV23-1 and TRBJ1-5; 8 nucleotides align to TRBD1. Being an ORF, TRBV23-1 has a function that is uncertain. J was trimmed by 2 bases and V by 3 bases; bases with no gene match: 3. The CDR3 is 15 residues long. The CDR3 nucleotides read TGCGCCAGCAGTCATCCAGGGGGCTGCAATCAGCCCCAGCATTTT. Translating it yields CASSHPGGCNQPQHF.

The table lists this clone with a count of one. This chain joins TRBV29-1 and TRBJ1-1; TRBD1 might be the D (5 bases). The CDR3 is 12 residues long. Between the trimmed V and J ends, which lost 7 bases and 1 base, there was a span of 10 bases. From germline, CDR1 is SQVTM and CDR2 ANQGSEA. CDR3 in amino acids: CSGDEGNTEAFF. CDR3 DNA: TGCAGCGGGGACGAGGGGAACACTGAAGCTTTCTTT.

The rearrangement uses TRBV6-5 and TRBJ1-6; no definite D call. V lost 6 bases, J lost 7 bases, and 13 bases lay in between. The CDR3 has 14 residues. Per the germline V gene, CDR1 is MNHEY and CDR2 is SVGAGI. The CDR3: CASRPAGQNSPLHF. In DNA form, the CDR3 reads TGTGCCAGCAGACCAGCCGGCCAGAATTCACCCCTCCACTTT.

This chain links TRBV7-2 with TRBJ1-4, with 8 bases lining up with TRBD1. The CDR3 totals 15 residues. The V segment lost 5 bases and the J segment 6 bases; nucleotides outside the gene matches: 8. CDR1 SGHTA and CDR2 FQGNSA come from the germline V gene. In DNA, the CDR3 is TGTGCCAGCAGCCTCCGACAGGGGAGGCATGAAAAACTGTTTTTT. Protein product: CASSLRQGRHEKLFF.

This sequence joins TRBV30 and TRBJ2-7; the D is unclear. The germline V and J ends were trimmed by 2 bases and 4 bases, with 6 bases remaining between them. CDR3 size: 11 residues. From germline, CDR1 is GTSNPN and CDR2 SVGIG (reference sequence). The CDR3 region is CAWSTGYEQYF. CDR3 in DNA: TGTGCCTGGAGTACCGGGTACGAGCAGTACTTC.